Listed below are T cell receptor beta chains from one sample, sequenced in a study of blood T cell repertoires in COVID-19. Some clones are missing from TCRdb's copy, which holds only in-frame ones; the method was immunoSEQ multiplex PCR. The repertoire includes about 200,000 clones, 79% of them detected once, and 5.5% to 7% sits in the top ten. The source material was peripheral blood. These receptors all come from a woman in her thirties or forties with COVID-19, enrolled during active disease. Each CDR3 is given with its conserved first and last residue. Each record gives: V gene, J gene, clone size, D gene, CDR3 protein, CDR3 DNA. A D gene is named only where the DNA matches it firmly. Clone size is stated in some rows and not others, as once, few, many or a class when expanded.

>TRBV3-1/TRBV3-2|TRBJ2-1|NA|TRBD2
CASSQERLAGEKNEQFF
TGTGCCAGCAGCCAGGAGAGACTAGCGGGAGAAAAAAATGAGCAGTTCTTC
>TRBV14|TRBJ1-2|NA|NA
CASSPAGNYGYTF
TGTGCCAGCAGCCCCGCGGGGAACTATGGCTACACCTTC
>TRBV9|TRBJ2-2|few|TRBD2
CASGSGGGTGELFF
TGTGCCAGCGGTAGCGGGGGGGGCACCGGGGAGCTGTTTTTT
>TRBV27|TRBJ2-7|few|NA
CASSRQDGSYEQYF
TGTGCCAGCAGTAGGCAGGACGGGAGCTACGAGCAGTACTTC
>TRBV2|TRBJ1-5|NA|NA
CASSQRGRGGQPQHF
TGTGCCAGCAGTCAACGGGGGAGGGGAGGTCAGCCCCAGCATTTT
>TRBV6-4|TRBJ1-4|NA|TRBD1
CASSETGENEKLFF
TGTGCCAGCAGTGAGACAGGGGAAAATGAAAAACTGTTTTTT
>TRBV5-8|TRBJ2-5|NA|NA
CASSANRVRGETQYF
TGTGCCAGCAGCGCTAACAGGGTTAGGGGAGAGACCCAGTACTTC
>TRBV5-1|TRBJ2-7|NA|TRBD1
CASSSDRGYYEQYF
TGCGCCAGCAGCTCGGACAGGGGGTACTACGAGCAGTACTTC
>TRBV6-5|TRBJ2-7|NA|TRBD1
CASTSRTGAYEQYF
TGTGCCAGCACCTCCCGGACAGGGGCGTACGAGCAGTACTTC
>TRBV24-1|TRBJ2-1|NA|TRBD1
CATSDSPGQGAYNEQFF
TGTGCCACCAGTGATTCTCCGGGACAGGGGGCCTACAATGAGCAGTTCTTC
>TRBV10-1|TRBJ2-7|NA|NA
CASSEGGSAYEQYF
TGCGCCAGCAGTGAGGGGGGGAGTGCCTACGAGCAGTACTTC
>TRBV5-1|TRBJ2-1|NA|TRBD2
CASKAGNSYNEQFF
TGCGCCAGCAAAGCGGGGAACTCCTACAATGAGCAGTTCTTC
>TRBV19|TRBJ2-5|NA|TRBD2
CASSAGLQETQYF
TGTGCCAGTAGCGCGGGACTACAAGAGACCCAGTACTTC
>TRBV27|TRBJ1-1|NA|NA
CASSYQGRDTEAFF
TGTGCCAGCAGTTACCAGGGGAGGGACACTGAAGCTTTCTTT